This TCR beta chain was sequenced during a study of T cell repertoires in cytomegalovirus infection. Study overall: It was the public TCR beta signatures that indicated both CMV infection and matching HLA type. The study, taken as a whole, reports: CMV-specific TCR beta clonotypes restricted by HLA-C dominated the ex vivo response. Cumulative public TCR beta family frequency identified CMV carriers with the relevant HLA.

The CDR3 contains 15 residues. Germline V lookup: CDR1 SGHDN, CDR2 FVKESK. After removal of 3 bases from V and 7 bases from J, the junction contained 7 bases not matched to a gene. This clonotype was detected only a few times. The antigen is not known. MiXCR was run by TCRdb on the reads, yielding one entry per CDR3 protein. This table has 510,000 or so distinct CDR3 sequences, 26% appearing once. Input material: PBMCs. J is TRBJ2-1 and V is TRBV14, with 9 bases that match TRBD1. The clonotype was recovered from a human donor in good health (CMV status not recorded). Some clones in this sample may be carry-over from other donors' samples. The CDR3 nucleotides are TGTGCCAGCAGCCATATCCGGGACAGGGCGAATGAGCAGTTCTTC. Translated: CASSHIRDRANEQFF. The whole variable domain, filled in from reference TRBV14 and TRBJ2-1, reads EAGVTQFPSHSVIEKGQTVTLRCDPISGHDNLYWYRRVMGKEIKFLLHFVKESKQDESGMPNNRFLAERTGGTYSTLKVQPAELEDSGVYFCASSHIRDRANEQFFGPGTRLTVL.